This T cell receptor (beta chain) was found in a study of cytomegalovirus exposure and HLA in healthy donors. This clone was counted a few times. Its antigen is not known. This PCR relied on a set of 60 Vbeta primers and 13 Jbeta primers. TCRdb's copy holds only in-frame clones and misses some; the assay was immunoSEQ multiplex PCR. The table has some 77,000 clones, over 70% seen once; the top ten hold around 25%. V lost 4 bases and J lost 5, with 19 bases in between. The germline V gene has CDR1 SGHRS and CDR2 YFSETQ. The length of the CDR3 is 15 residues. Findings of the study overall: An Asian-associated ancestry cluster reportedly showed fewer N-insertions than the roughly 700-donor mean in a later analysis.

V is TRBV5-1 and J is TRBJ2-7; D might be TRBD2 (7 bases). Specimen: PBMCs. The sequence came from a woman in her fifties or sixties in good health and CMV-seropositive. In nucleotides, the CDR3 is TGCGCCAGCAGCCAAGTGGGCGCGGGGGCTCACGAGCAGTACTTC. Translated: CASSQVGAGAHEQYF.